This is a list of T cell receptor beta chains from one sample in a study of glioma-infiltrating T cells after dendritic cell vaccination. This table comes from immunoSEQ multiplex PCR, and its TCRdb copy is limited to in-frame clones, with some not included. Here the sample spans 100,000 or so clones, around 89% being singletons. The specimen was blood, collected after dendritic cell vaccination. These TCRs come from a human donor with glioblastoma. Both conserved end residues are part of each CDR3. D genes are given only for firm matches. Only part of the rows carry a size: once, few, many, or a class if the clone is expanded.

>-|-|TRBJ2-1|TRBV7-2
CASSLGAPSYNEQFF
TGTGCCAGCAGCCTTGGGGCCCCCTCCTACAATGAGCAGTTCTTC
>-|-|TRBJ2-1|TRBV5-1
CASGAGTYNEQFF
TGCGCCAGCGGGGCGGGGACCTACAATGAGCAGTTCTTC
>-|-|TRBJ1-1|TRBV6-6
CASSSADSTEAFF
TGTGCCAGCAGTTCAGCGGACAGCACTGAAGCTTTCTTT
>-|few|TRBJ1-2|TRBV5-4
CASSLNTNYGYTF
TGTGCCAGCAGCTTGAACACGAACTATGGCTACACCTTC
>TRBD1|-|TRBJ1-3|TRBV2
CASKTGTDGNTIYF
TGTGCCAGCAAGACCGGGACAGATGGAAACACCATATATTTT
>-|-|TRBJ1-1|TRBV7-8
CASSFGQMNTEAFF
TGTGCCAGCAGCTTTGGACAGATGAACACTGAAGCTTTCTTT
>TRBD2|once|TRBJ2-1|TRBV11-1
CASSRGLAGVNEQFF
TGTGCCAGCAGCCGGGGACTAGCGGGAGTCAATGAGCAGTTCTTC
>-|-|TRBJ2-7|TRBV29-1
CSVGDISYEQYF
TGCAGCGTTGGCGACATCTCCTACGAGCAGTACTTC
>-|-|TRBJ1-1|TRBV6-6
CASSSRNTEAFF
TGTGCCAGCAGTTCCAGGAACACTGAAGCTTTCTTT
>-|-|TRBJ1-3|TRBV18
CASSATRTAGNTIYF
TGTGCCAGCTCAGCAACAAGGACAGCTGGAAACACCATATATTTT
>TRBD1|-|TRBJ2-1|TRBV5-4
CASSHRDRGSEQFF
TGTGCCAGCAGCCACCGGGACAGGGGCTCTGAGCAGTTCTTC
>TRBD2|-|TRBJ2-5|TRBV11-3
CASSQALAGLELGFGETQYF
TGTGCCAGCAGCCAAGCCCTAGCGGGACTAGAGTTAGGCTTTGGAGAGACCCAGTACTTC
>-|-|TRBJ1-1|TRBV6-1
CASKMTGKNTEAFF
TGTGCCAGCAAGATGACAGGAAAGAACACTGAAGCTTTCTTT
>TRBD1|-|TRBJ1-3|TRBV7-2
CASSLTGGAGNTIYF
TGTGCCAGCAGCTTAACAGGGGGCGCGGGAAACACCATATATTTT
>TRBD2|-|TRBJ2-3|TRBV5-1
CASSEGTSGRIADTQYF
TGCGCCAGCAGCGAAGGGACTAGCGGGAGGATCGCAGATACGCAGTATTTT
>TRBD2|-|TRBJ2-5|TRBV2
CASSGLAGALETQYF
TGTGCCAGCAGTGGACTAGCGGGAGCTTTGGAGACCCAGTACTTC
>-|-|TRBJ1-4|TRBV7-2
CASSDRGYEKLFF
TGTGCCAGCAGCGATCGAGGGTATGAAAAACTGTTTTTT
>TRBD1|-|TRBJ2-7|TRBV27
CASRSDRGYTYEQYF
TGTGCCAGCAGATCGGACAGGGGGTACACCTACGAGCAGTACTTC
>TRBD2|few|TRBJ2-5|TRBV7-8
CASSETSGGGLETQYF
TGTGCCAGCAGCGAAACTAGCGGGGGCGGGTTAGAGACCCAGTACTTC
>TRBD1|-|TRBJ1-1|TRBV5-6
CASSLAVRTGRGNTEAFF
TGTGCCAGCAGCTTGGCGGTACGGACAGGGCGGGGGAACACTGAAGCTTTCTTT
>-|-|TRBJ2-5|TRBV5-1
CASSLVGEQQETQYF
TGCGCCAGCAGCTTGGTTGGAGAACAACAAGAGACCCAGTACTTC
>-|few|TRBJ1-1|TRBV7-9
CASSLGAGNTEAFF
TGTGCCAGCAGCTTAGGGGCAGGGAACACTGAAGCTTTCTTT
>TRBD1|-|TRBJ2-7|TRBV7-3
CASSLTSGQVGLFF
TGTGCCAGCAGCTTAACTTCGGGACAGGTTGGGTTGTTTTTC
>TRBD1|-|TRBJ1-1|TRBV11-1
CASSFVTGGEAFF
TGTGCCAGCAGCTTTGTTACAGGGGGTGAAGCTTTCTTT
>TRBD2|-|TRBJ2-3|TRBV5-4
CASSLLAGGLTDTQYF
TGTGCCAGCAGCTTACTAGCGGGGGGGCTAACAGATACGCAGTATTTT
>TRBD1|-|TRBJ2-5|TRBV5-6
CASSLSGTGTQETQYF
TGTGCCAGCAGCTTATCCGGGACAGGGACTCAGGAGACCCAGTACTTC
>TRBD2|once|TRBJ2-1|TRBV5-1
CASSLGLAGGPGYNEQFF
TGCGCCAGCAGCTTGGGGCTAGCGGGAGGGCCGGGCTACAATGAGCAGTTCTTC